A selection of T cell receptor beta chains follows, all from one sample in a study of radiation and T cells in renal cell carcinoma. Here immunoSEQ multiplex PCR was the method, and the copy in TCRdb shows in-frame clones only, minus some. The data hold approximately 150,000 clones, with roughly 90% observed a single time. The sample here was blood, taken from a patient whose treatment included radiotherapy and nephrectomy. These receptor sequences come from a woman aged 45-60 years with renal cell carcinoma. Each CDR3 is given with its conserved first and last residue. The order of the fields is J gene, V gene, clone size, D gene, CDR3 protein, CDR3 DNA. A D gene is named only where the DNA matches it firmly. Clone size, where shown, is once, few, many, or a class for clones that have expanded.

J gene: TRBJ2-4; V gene: TRBV5-6; clone size: .; D gene: .; CDR3 protein: CASSFNLAKNIQYF; CDR3 DNA: TGTGCCAGCAGCTTTAATTTAGCCAAAAACATTCAGTACTTC
J gene: TRBJ2-3; V gene: TRBV18; clone size: .; D gene: TRBD2; CDR3 protein: CASSPMTSLFADTQYF; CDR3 DNA: TGTGCCAGCTCACCTATGACTAGCCTCTTTGCAGATACGCAGTATTTT
J gene: TRBJ2-2; V gene: TRBV5-4; clone size: .; D gene: .; CDR3 protein: CASKRQMNTGELFF; CDR3 DNA: TGTGCCAGCAAGAGACAGATGAACACCGGGGAGCTGTTTTTT
J gene: TRBJ1-1; V gene: TRBV5-1; clone size: .; D gene: TRBD1; CDR3 protein: CASSAEQQGLMNTEAFF; CDR3 DNA: TGCGCCAGCAGCGCGGAACAACAGGGGCTAATGAACACTGAAGCTTTCTTT
J gene: TRBJ2-5; V gene: TRBV28; clone size: .; D gene: .; CDR3 protein: CASSLYYLQYF; CDR3 DNA: TGTGCCAGCAGTTTATACTATCTTCAGTACTTC
J gene: TRBJ2-7; V gene: TRBV9; clone size: .; D gene: .; CDR3 protein: CASSKGTYYEQYF; CDR3 DNA: TGTGCCAGCAGTAAGGGGACATACTACGAGCAGTACTTC
J gene: TRBJ2-2; V gene: TRBV19; clone size: .; D gene: .; CDR3 protein: CASSISGARAGELFF; CDR3 DNA: TGTGCCAGTAGTATTTCAGGGGCCAGGGCCGGGGAGCTGTTTTTT
J gene: TRBJ1-5; V gene: TRBV19; clone size: .; D gene: .; CDR3 protein: CASSIGPPDTNQPQHF; CDR3 DNA: TGTGCCAGTAGTATAGGGCCCCCGGACACCAATCAGCCCCAGCATTTT
J gene: TRBJ1-3; V gene: TRBV5-1; clone size: .; D gene: TRBD1; CDR3 protein: CASSFSGTGSAGNTIYF; CDR3 DNA: TGCGCCAGCAGCTTCTCCGGGACAGGGTCCGCTGGAAACACCATATATTTT
J gene: TRBJ2-1; V gene: TRBV6-1; clone size: .; D gene: .; CDR3 protein: CASSTGTRGEQFF; CDR3 DNA: TGTGCCAGCAGTACTGGGACAAGGGGTGAGCAGTTCTTC
J gene: TRBJ2-5; V gene: TRBV5-1; clone size: .; D gene: .; CDR3 protein: CASSSDGLGETQYF; CDR3 DNA: TGCGCCAGCAGCTCGGACGGTCTGGGAGAGACCCAGTACTTC
J gene: TRBJ2-7; V gene: TRBV15; clone size: .; D gene: .; CDR3 protein: CATSRQGYEQYF; CDR3 DNA: TGTGCCACCAGCAGACAGGGCTACGAGCAGTACTTC
J gene: TRBJ2-7; V gene: TRBV7-2; clone size: .; D gene: .; CDR3 protein: CASSLDRAGYEQYF; CDR3 DNA: TGTGCCAGCAGCTTAGATCGCGCGGGCTACGAGCAGTACTTC
J gene: TRBJ1-6; V gene: TRBV10-2; clone size: .; D gene: .; CDR3 protein: CASSVGVRSPLHF; CDR3 DNA: TGCGCCAGCAGTGTGGGGGTGAGGTCACCCCTCCACTTT
J gene: TRBJ2-2; V gene: TRBV2; clone size: .; D gene: TRBD1; CDR3 protein: CASNVDRVGSGELFF; CDR3 DNA: TGTGCCAGCAACGTGGACAGGGTTGGTTCCGGGGAGCTGTTTTTT
J gene: TRBJ1-2; V gene: TRBV7-2; clone size: .; D gene: .; CDR3 protein: CASSIDSAEGDGYTF; CDR3 DNA: TGTGCCAGCAGCATAGACAGTGCAGAGGGAGATGGCTACACCTTC
J gene: TRBJ2-1; V gene: TRBV5-6; clone size: .; D gene: TRBD2; CDR3 protein: CASSPAGVNEQFF; CDR3 DNA: TGTGCCAGCAGCCCAGCGGGAGTCAATGAGCAGTTCTTC
J gene: TRBJ1-1; V gene: TRBV5-6; clone size: .; D gene: TRBD1; CDR3 protein: CASSFYRGARNTEAFF; CDR3 DNA: TGTGCCAGCAGCTTTTACAGGGGGGCGCGAAACACTGAAGCTTTCTTT
J gene: TRBJ1-2; V gene: TRBV7-2; clone size: .; D gene: .; CDR3 protein: CASSLPGAAGGYTF; CDR3 DNA: TGTGCCAGCAGCTTACCGGGTGCGGCAGGCGGCTACACCTTC
J gene: TRBJ1-6; V gene: TRBV2; clone size: .; D gene: .; CDR3 protein: CASSEGWSYNSPLHF; CDR3 DNA: TGTGCCAGCAGTGAAGGTTGGTCCTATAATTCACCCCTCCACTTT
J gene: TRBJ2-1; V gene: TRBV7-2; clone size: .; D gene: .; CDR3 protein: CASSLNSAGARWDEQFF; CDR3 DNA: TGTGCCAGCAGCTTAAATTCGGCGGGGGCCCGGTGGGATGAGCAGTTCTTC
J gene: TRBJ1-2; V gene: TRBV7-2; clone size: .; D gene: .; CDR3 protein: CASSLGGSNYGYTF; CDR3 DNA: TGTGCCAGCAGCTTAGGCGGTAGTAACTATGGCTACACCTTC
J gene: TRBJ1-1; V gene: TRBV14; clone size: .; D gene: TRBD1; CDR3 protein: CASSHGTGAVMNTEAFF; CDR3 DNA: TGTGCCAGCAGCCACGGAACAGGGGCGGTCATGAACACTGAAGCTTTCTTT
J gene: TRBJ2-1; V gene: TRBV7-2; clone size: few; D gene: TRBD1; CDR3 protein: CASKPGQGYNEQFF; CDR3 DNA: TGTGCCAGTAAACCGGGACAGGGATACAATGAGCAGTTCTTC
J gene: TRBJ1-5; V gene: TRBV18; clone size: .; D gene: .; CDR3 protein: CASSPRAGGNQPQHF; CDR3 DNA: TGTGCCAGCTCACCACGGGCAGGGGGCAATCAGCCCCAGCATTTT
J gene: TRBJ1-5; V gene: TRBV4-3; clone size: .; D gene: .; CDR3 protein: CASSQSPFSGQPQHF; CDR3 DNA: TGCGCCAGCAGCCAATCTCCGTTCAGTGGTCAGCCCCAGCATTTT
J gene: TRBJ1-4; V gene: TRBV5-6; clone size: .; D gene: TRBD1; CDR3 protein: CASSLKGQGREKLFF; CDR3 DNA: TGTGCCAGCAGCTTGAAGGGACAGGGGCGTGAAAAACTGTTTTTT
J gene: TRBJ1-2; V gene: TRBV19; clone size: .; D gene: TRBD1; CDR3 protein: CASSMGRDRGGYTF; CDR3 DNA: TGTGCCAGTAGTATGGGCAGGGACAGGGGTGGCTACACCTTC
J gene: TRBJ2-7; V gene: TRBV5-4; clone size: .; D gene: .; CDR3 protein: CASSKTGFGGYEQYF; CDR3 DNA: TGTGCCAGCAGCAAGACAGGGTTCGGGGGCTACGAGCAGTACTTC
J gene: TRBJ1-2; V gene: TRBV9; clone size: .; D gene: .; CDR3 protein: CASSAQAASNYGYTF; CDR3 DNA: TGTGCCAGCAGCGCCCAGGCGGCATCTAACTATGGCTACACCTTC
J gene: TRBJ1-4; V gene: TRBV5-5; clone size: .; D gene: TRBD1; CDR3 protein: CASSLAGGRGNEKLFF; CDR3 DNA: TGTGCCAGCAGCTTGGCAGGGGGCCGGGGTAATGAAAAACTGTTTTTT
J gene: TRBJ1-5; V gene: TRBV19; clone size: .; D gene: TRBD1; CDR3 protein: CASSSWAGGAEQPQHF; CDR3 DNA: TGTGCCAGTAGCTCCTGGGCAGGGGGCGCGGAACAGCCCCAGCATTTT
J gene: TRBJ2-7; V gene: TRBV28; clone size: .; D gene: TRBD1; CDR3 protein: CASSPTGFLVHEQYF; CDR3 DNA: TGTGCCAGCAGTCCGACAGGGTTCCTAGTCCACGAGCAGTACTTC
J gene: TRBJ2-5; V gene: TRBV18; clone size: .; D gene: TRBD2; CDR3 protein: CASSPGLAQETQYF; CDR3 DNA: TGTGCCAGCTCGCCAGGACTAGCCCAAGAGACCCAGTACTTC
J gene: TRBJ2-7; V gene: TRBV9; clone size: .; D gene: .; CDR3 protein: CASSVVGGDEQYF; CDR3 DNA: TGTGCCAGCAGCGTAGTTGGGGGCGACGAGCAGTACTTC
J gene: TRBJ1-1; V gene: TRBV5-4; clone size: .; D gene: TRBD1; CDR3 protein: CASSRTGNTEAFF; CDR3 DNA: TGTGCCAGCAGCAGGACAGGGAACACTGAAGCTTTCTTT
J gene: TRBJ1-1; V gene: TRBV5-1; clone size: few; D gene: TRBD1; CDR3 protein: CASTRDRTNTEAFF; CDR3 DNA: TGCGCCAGCACGAGGGACAGGACGAACACTGAAGCTTTCTTT
J gene: TRBJ2-5; V gene: TRBV5-1; clone size: .; D gene: .; CDR3 protein: CASSLVADLQETQYF; CDR3 DNA: TGCGCCAGCAGCTTGGTGGCGGACTTACAAGAGACCCAGTACTTC
J gene: TRBJ1-2; V gene: TRBV10-3; clone size: .; D gene: .; CDR3 protein: CAITKGHTSEDYGYTF; CDR3 DNA: TGTGCCATCACCAAGGGACACACCTCGGAAGACTATGGCTACACCTTC
J gene: TRBJ1-6; V gene: TRBV28; clone size: few; D gene: .; CDR3 protein: CASSPLGPLHF; CDR3 DNA: TGTGCCAGCAGCCCCCTAGGACCCCTCCACTTT
J gene: TRBJ1-1; V gene: TRBV7-2; clone size: .; D gene: .; CDR3 protein: CATRPQETNTEAFF; CDR3 DNA: TGTGCCACCCGTCCCCAGGAGACGAACACTGAAGCTTTCTTT
J gene: TRBJ2-1; V gene: TRBV9; clone size: .; D gene: TRBD2; CDR3 protein: CASSVVWYTGGNEQFF; CDR3 DNA: TGTGCCAGCAGCGTAGTTTGGTATACGGGAGGCAATGAGCAGTTCTTC
J gene: TRBJ2-3; V gene: TRBV28; clone size: .; D gene: TRBD2; CDR3 protein: CASTGGSSTDTQYF; CDR3 DNA: TGTGCCAGCACCGGCGGGAGCAGCACAGATACGCAGTATTTT
J gene: TRBJ1-5; V gene: TRBV5-4; clone size: .; D gene: TRBD1; CDR3 protein: CASSLGQGVDQPQHF; CDR3 DNA: TGTGCCAGCAGCTTGGGGCAGGGGGTAGATCAGCCCCAGCATTTT
J gene: TRBJ1-2; V gene: TRBV28; clone size: .; D gene: .; CDR3 protein: CASSAPTGGNYGYTF; CDR3 DNA: TGTGCCAGCAGTGCCCCAACCGGGGGCAACTATGGCTACACCTTC
J gene: TRBJ2-1; V gene: TRBV29-1; clone size: .; D gene: TRBD1; CDR3 protein: CSVTTPTGQFYNEQFF; CDR3 DNA: TGCAGCGTGACCACACCGACGGGACAGTTTTACAATGAGCAGTTCTTC
J gene: TRBJ2-2; V gene: TRBV5-4; clone size: .; D gene: .; CDR3 protein: CASSSPTGGITGELFF; CDR3 DNA: TGTGCCAGCAGCTCCCCGACGGGGGGCATCACCGGGGAGCTGTTTTTT
J gene: TRBJ1-2; V gene: TRBV4-3; clone size: .; D gene: TRBD1; CDR3 protein: CASSRMGQGYGYTF; CDR3 DNA: TGCGCCAGCAGCCGCATGGGACAGGGGTATGGCTACACCTTC
J gene: TRBJ2-2; V gene: TRBV27; clone size: .; D gene: .; CDR3 protein: CASSLRQITGELFF; CDR3 DNA: TGTGCCAGCAGTTTGAGACAGATCACCGGGGAGCTGTTTTTT
J gene: TRBJ2-7; V gene: TRBV19; clone size: .; D gene: TRBD1; CDR3 protein: CASPRQGAREQYF; CDR3 DNA: TGTGCCAGTCCCCGACAGGGGGCAAGGGAGCAGTACTTC
J gene: TRBJ1-6; V gene: TRBV9; clone size: .; D gene: .; CDR3 protein: CASSVLGHPHNSPLHF; CDR3 DNA: TGTGCCAGCAGCGTTCTGGGACATCCTCATAATTCACCCCTCCACTTT